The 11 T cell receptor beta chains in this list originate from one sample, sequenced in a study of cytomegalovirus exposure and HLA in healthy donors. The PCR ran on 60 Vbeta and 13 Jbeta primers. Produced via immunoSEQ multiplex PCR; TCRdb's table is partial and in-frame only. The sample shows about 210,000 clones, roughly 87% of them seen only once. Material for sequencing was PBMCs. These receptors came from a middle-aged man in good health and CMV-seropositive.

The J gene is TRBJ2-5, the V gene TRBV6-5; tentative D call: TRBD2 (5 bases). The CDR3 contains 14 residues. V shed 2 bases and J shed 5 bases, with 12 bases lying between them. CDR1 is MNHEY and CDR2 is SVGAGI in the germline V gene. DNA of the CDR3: TGTGCCAGCAGTTACCGGCGAGGCGGGGAGACCCAGTACTTC. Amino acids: CASSYRRGGETQYF.

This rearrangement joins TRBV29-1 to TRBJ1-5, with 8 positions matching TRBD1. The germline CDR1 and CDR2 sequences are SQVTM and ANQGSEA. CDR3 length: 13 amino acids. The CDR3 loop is CRDWTGKEQPQHF. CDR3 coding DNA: TGCAGAGACTGGACAGGGAAGGAACAGCCCCAGCATTTT.

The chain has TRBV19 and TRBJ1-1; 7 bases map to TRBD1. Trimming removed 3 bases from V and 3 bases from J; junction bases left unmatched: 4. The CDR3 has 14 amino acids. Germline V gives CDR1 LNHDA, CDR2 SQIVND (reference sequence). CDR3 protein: CASSIVQGYTEAFF. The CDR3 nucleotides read TGTGCCAGTAGTATTGTACAGGGGTACACTGAAGCTTTCTTT.

The CDR3 sequence: CASWRGAGSIYGYTF. CDR3 bases: TGTGCCAGCTGGAGGGGCGCCGGATCTATTTATGGCTACACCTTC. V is TRBV6-5 and J is TRBJ1-2; tentative D call: TRBD1 (5 bases). Looked up from germline, CDR1 is MNHEY and CDR2 is SVGAGI. V was clipped by 8 bases and J by 5 bases, with 21 bases between them. The CDR3 contains 15 residues.

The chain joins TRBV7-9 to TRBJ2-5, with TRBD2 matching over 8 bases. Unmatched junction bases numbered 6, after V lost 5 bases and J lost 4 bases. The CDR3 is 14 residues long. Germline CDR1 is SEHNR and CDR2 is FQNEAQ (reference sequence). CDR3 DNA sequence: TGTGCCAGCAGCGCACTAGCGGTGGGAGAGACCCAGTACTTC. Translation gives CASSALAVGETQYF.

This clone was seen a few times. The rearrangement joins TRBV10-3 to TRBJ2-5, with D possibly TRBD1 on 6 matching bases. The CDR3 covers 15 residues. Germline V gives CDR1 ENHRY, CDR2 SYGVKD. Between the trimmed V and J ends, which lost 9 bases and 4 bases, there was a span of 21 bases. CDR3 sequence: CAIRIGGPEVETQYF. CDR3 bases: TGTGCCATTAGAATAGGGGGTCCCGAGGTAGAGACCCAGTACTTC.

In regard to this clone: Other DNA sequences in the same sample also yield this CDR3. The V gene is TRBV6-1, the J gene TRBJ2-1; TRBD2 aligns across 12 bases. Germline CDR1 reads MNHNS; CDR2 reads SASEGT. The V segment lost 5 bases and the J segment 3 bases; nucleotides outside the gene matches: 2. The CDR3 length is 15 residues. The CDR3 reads CASSSLAGGYNEQFF. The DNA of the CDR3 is TGTGCCAGCAGTTCACTAGCGGGAGGCTACAATGAGCAGTTCTTC.

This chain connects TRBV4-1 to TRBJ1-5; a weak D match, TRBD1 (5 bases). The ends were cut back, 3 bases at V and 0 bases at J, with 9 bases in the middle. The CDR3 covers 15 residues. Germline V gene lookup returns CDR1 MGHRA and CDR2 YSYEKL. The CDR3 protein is CASSHPGYSNQPQHF. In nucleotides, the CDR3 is TGCGCCAGCAGCCACCCAGGGTATAGCAATCAGCCCCAGCATTTT.

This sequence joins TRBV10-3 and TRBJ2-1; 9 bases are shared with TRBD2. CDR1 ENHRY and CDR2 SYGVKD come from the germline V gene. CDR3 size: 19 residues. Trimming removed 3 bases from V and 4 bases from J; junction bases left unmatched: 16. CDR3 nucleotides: TGTGCCATCAGTGAACCCCCAGCCGGCGGGAGGGGCGGTTACAATGAGCAGTTCTTC. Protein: CAISEPPAGGRGGYNEQFF.

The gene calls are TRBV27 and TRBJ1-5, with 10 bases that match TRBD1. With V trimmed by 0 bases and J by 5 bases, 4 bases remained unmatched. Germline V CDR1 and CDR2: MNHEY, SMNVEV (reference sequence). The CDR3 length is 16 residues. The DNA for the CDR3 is TGTGCCAGCAGTTTATCACGGACAGGGGGAGATCAGCCCCAGCATTTT. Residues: CASSLSRTGGDQPQHF.

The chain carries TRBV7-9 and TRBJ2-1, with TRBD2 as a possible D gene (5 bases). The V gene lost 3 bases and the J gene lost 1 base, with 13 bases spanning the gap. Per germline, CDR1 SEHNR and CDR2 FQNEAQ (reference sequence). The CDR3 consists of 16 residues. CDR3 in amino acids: CASSLPEAPSYNEQFF. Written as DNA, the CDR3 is TGTGCCAGCAGCTTGCCGGAGGCCCCGTCCTACAATGAGCAGTTCTTC.